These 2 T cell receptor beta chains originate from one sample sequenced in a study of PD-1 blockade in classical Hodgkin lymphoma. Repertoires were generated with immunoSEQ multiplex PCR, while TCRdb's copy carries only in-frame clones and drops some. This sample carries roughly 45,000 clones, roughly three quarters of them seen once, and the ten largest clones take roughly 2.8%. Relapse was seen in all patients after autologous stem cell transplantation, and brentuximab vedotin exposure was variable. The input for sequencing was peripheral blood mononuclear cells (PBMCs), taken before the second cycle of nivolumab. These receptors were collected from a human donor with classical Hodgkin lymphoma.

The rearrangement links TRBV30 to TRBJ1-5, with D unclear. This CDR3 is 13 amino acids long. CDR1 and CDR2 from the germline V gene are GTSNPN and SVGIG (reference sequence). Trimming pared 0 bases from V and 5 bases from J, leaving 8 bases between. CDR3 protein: CAWSVRSDQPQHF. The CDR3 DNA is TGTGCCTGGAGTGTACGGTCGGATCAGCCCCAGCATTTT.

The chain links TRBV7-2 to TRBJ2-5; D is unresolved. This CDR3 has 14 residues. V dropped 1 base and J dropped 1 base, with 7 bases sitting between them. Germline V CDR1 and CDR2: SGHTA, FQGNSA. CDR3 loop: CASSLDFFQETQYF. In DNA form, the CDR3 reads TGTGCCAGCAGCTTAGACTTCTTCCAAGAGACCCAGTACTTC.